These T cell receptor beta chains were read from a single sample in a study of shared clonotypes between healthy human individuals. Sequencing used immunoSEQ multiplex PCR; TCRdb keeps in-frame clones, though not all of them. The sample holds about 2.4 million clones; approximately 92% are singletons and the top ten take 0.11% to 0.15%. Material for sequencing was naive CD4+ T cells sorted from blood. The receptors here all came from a man aged 18-30 years in good health. Each CDR3 is given with its conserved first and last residue. A D gene is named only where the DNA matches it firmly. Rows may omit the clone size; those that give it use once, few, many or a size class.

v_call: TRBV4-3; d_call: TRBD2; clone_size: NA; j_call: TRBJ2-7; cdr3_nt: TGCGCCAGCAGCCTAGGACTAGCTGTTGGGGAGCAGTACTTC; cdr3_aa: CASSLGLAVGEQYF
v_call: TRBV25-1; d_call: NA; clone_size: NA; j_call: TRBJ2-7; cdr3_nt: TGTGCCAGCAGTGAAGTCCAGACCTACGAGCAGTACTTC; cdr3_aa: CASSEVQTYEQYF
v_call: TRBV6-1; d_call: NA; clone_size: NA; j_call: TRBJ1-3; cdr3_nt: TGTGCCAGCAGTGTCTCTGGAAACACCATATATTTT; cdr3_aa: CASSVSGNTIYF
v_call: TRBV15; d_call: NA; clone_size: NA; j_call: TRBJ2-2; cdr3_nt: TGTGCCACCAGCAGAGATCAGTACACCGGGGAGCTGTTTTTT; cdr3_aa: CATSRDQYTGELFF
v_call: TRBV6-5; d_call: NA; clone_size: NA; j_call: TRBJ2-2; cdr3_nt: TGTGCCAGCACCCGGCGGGGTGAACTGACCGGGGAGCTGTTTTTT; cdr3_aa: CASTRRGELTGELFF
v_call: TRBV5-6; d_call: TRBD1; clone_size: NA; j_call: TRBJ1-2; cdr3_nt: TGTGCCAGCTCCATGGGGCAGGGGGATGGCTACACCTTC; cdr3_aa: CASSMGQGDGYTF
v_call: TRBV5-1; d_call: TRBD1; clone_size: NA; j_call: TRBJ2-4; cdr3_nt: TGCGCCAGCAGCATGAATCCGGGACAGAAAAACATTCAGTACTTC; cdr3_aa: CASSMNPGQKNIQYF
v_call: TRBV9; d_call: NA; clone_size: NA; j_call: TRBJ2-1; cdr3_nt: TGTGCCAGCAGCGTAGGTAGGACCTACAATGAGCAGTTCTTC; cdr3_aa: CASSVGRTYNEQFF
v_call: TRBV9; d_call: TRBD1; clone_size: NA; j_call: TRBJ2-7; cdr3_nt: TGTGCCAGCAGCGTACAAGACAGGGTCCAAGAGCAGTACTTC; cdr3_aa: CASSVQDRVQEQYF
v_call: TRBV11-3; d_call: NA; clone_size: NA; j_call: TRBJ2-2; cdr3_nt: TGTGCCAGCAGCTTTCGTGGAACGAACACCGGGGAGCTGTTTTTT; cdr3_aa: CASSFRGTNTGELFF
v_call: TRBV7-2; d_call: NA; clone_size: NA; j_call: TRBJ2-5; cdr3_nt: TGTGCCAGCAGCCCGCGACTAGAAGAGACCCAGTACTTC; cdr3_aa: CASSPRLEETQYF
v_call: TRBV7-9; d_call: TRBD1; clone_size: NA; j_call: TRBJ2-5; cdr3_nt: TGTGCCAGCATCCTAGGGACAGGGGGGGTCGAGACCCAGTACTTC; cdr3_aa: CASILGTGGVETQYF
v_call: TRBV10-2; d_call: TRBD1; clone_size: NA; j_call: TRBJ1-1; cdr3_nt: TGCGCCAGCAGTGTACAGGGGGGGAACACTGAAGCTTTCTTT; cdr3_aa: CASSVQGGNTEAFF
v_call: TRBV19; d_call: NA; clone_size: NA; j_call: TRBJ2-2; cdr3_nt: TGTGCCAGTAGTATCCTCCTCACCGGGGAGCTGTTTTTT; cdr3_aa: CASSILLTGELFF
v_call: TRBV5-1; d_call: NA; clone_size: NA; j_call: TRBJ1-1; cdr3_nt: TGCGCCAGCAGCCCCCGGGCAGAACGGACTGAAGCTTTCTTT; cdr3_aa: CASSPRAERTEAFF
v_call: TRBV10-2; d_call: NA; clone_size: NA; j_call: TRBJ1-6; cdr3_nt: TGCGCCAGCAGTGCCGGGGCTAATTCACCCCTCCACTTT; cdr3_aa: CASSAGANSPLHF
v_call: TRBV7-9; d_call: TRBD1; clone_size: once; j_call: TRBJ1-1; cdr3_nt: TGTGCCAGCAGCTTAGTTGACAGGGGGAAGGCTGAAGCTTTCTTT; cdr3_aa: CASSLVDRGKAEAFF
v_call: TRBV12-5; d_call: NA; clone_size: once; j_call: TRBJ1-5; cdr3_nt: TGTGCTAGTGGTTTGGTAATCAAAATGGGGGGGCAGAGCAATCAGCCCCAGCATTTT; cdr3_aa: CASGLVIKMGGQSNQPQHF
v_call: TRBV6-1; d_call: NA; clone_size: NA; j_call: TRBJ2-5; cdr3_nt: TGTGCCAGCAGTTGGGGCGCGGACACCAAAGAGACCCAGTACTTC; cdr3_aa: CASSWGADTKETQYF
v_call: TRBV27; d_call: TRBD1; clone_size: NA; j_call: TRBJ2-7; cdr3_nt: TGTGCCAGCAGTTTACTCGGGACAGGGGGCTACGAGCAGTACTTC; cdr3_aa: CASSLLGTGGYEQYF
v_call: TRBV7-2; d_call: NA; clone_size: NA; j_call: TRBJ2-1; cdr3_nt: TGTGCCAGCAGCTCGGGGGTCCTAGTTGTGAAGGCTGAGCAGTTCTTC; cdr3_aa: CASSSGVLVVKAEQFF
v_call: TRBV28; d_call: NA; clone_size: NA; j_call: TRBJ1-4; cdr3_nt: TGTGCCAGCAGTTTGGGGGGAAGTGAAAAACTGTTTTTT; cdr3_aa: CASSLGGSEKLFF
v_call: TRBV11-2; d_call: TRBD1; clone_size: NA; j_call: TRBJ2-1; cdr3_nt: TGTGCCAGCACCCTTGACAGGGGGTCCTACAATGAGCAGTTCTTC; cdr3_aa: CASTLDRGSYNEQFF
v_call: TRBV5-1; d_call: NA; clone_size: once; j_call: TRBJ2-5; cdr3_nt: TGCGCCAGCAGCAATATAAGGGGGCAAGAGACCCAGTACTTC; cdr3_aa: CASSNIRGQETQYF
v_call: TRBV25-1; d_call: NA; clone_size: NA; j_call: TRBJ1-1; cdr3_nt: TGTGCCAGCAGTCCTTGGGGGGCCGTGAACACTGAAGCTTTCTTT; cdr3_aa: CASSPWGAVNTEAFF
v_call: TRBV19; d_call: TRBD1; clone_size: once; j_call: TRBJ1-5; cdr3_nt: TGTGCCAGTACCGGGACAGCGAAGTATCAGCCCCAGCATTTT; cdr3_aa: CASTGTAKYQPQHF
v_call: TRBV5-4; d_call: NA; clone_size: NA; j_call: TRBJ2-5; cdr3_nt: TGTGCCAGCAGCTGGAAAGAGACCCAGTACTTC; cdr3_aa: CASSWKETQYF
v_call: TRBV6-5; d_call: NA; clone_size: NA; j_call: TRBJ2-3; cdr3_nt: TGTGCCAGCAGTTCTGATTGGTCGGCAGATACGCAGTATTTT; cdr3_aa: CASSSDWSADTQYF
v_call: TRBV5-1; d_call: TRBD1; clone_size: NA; j_call: TRBJ1-2; cdr3_nt: TGCGCCAGCAGCTTTTTAACCGGGACAGAATATGGCTACACCTTC; cdr3_aa: CASSFLTGTEYGYTF
v_call: TRBV11-3; d_call: NA; clone_size: NA; j_call: TRBJ2-1; cdr3_nt: TGTGCCAGCAGCCCCCGAGGGGGAGAGTTCAATGAGCAGTTCTTC; cdr3_aa: CASSPRGGEFNEQFF
v_call: TRBV5-6; d_call: NA; clone_size: NA; j_call: TRBJ2-7; cdr3_nt: TGTGCCAGCAGCTTTACGGGGACCCTGGGCGAGCAGTACTTC; cdr3_aa: CASSFTGTLGEQYF
v_call: TRBV10-3; d_call: NA; clone_size: NA; j_call: TRBJ1-1; cdr3_nt: TGTGCCATCAGCCCGGACAGAAAAAACACTGAAGCTTTCTTT; cdr3_aa: CAISPDRKNTEAFF
v_call: TRBV29-1; d_call: NA; clone_size: few; j_call: TRBJ1-1; cdr3_nt: TGCAGCGTTGAAGAGGCTCGGAGTGAAGCTTTCTTT; cdr3_aa: CSVEEARSEAFF
v_call: TRBV4-1; d_call: TRBD1; clone_size: few; j_call: TRBJ1-5; cdr3_nt: TGCGCCAGCAGCCTACAGGGGTCCAATCAGCCCCAGCATTTT; cdr3_aa: CASSLQGSNQPQHF
v_call: TRBV6-5; d_call: NA; clone_size: NA; j_call: TRBJ2-4; cdr3_nt: TGTGCCAGCAGCCCTCAGGGTCAACCAGGGAACATTCAGTACTTC; cdr3_aa: CASSPQGQPGNIQYF
v_call: TRBV21-1; d_call: NA; clone_size: NA; j_call: TRBJ2-7; cdr3_nt: TGTGCCAGCAGCAAATGCGGCAGGGGCTACGAGCAGTACTTC; cdr3_aa: CASSKCGRGYEQYF
v_call: TRBV4-1; d_call: TRBD1; clone_size: NA; j_call: TRBJ1-4; cdr3_nt: TGCGCCAGCAGCCAAGGACAGGGGTTTAATGAAAAACTGTTTTTT; cdr3_aa: CASSQGQGFNEKLFF
v_call: TRBV29-1; d_call: NA; clone_size: NA; j_call: TRBJ2-5; cdr3_nt: TGCAGCCTAGTCAGCACAGGAGAGACCCAGTACTTC; cdr3_aa: CSLVSTGETQYF
v_call: TRBV18; d_call: NA; clone_size: once; j_call: TRBJ2-7; cdr3_nt: TGTGCCAGCTCACCACCACGCCTAACATACGAGCAGTACTTC; cdr3_aa: CASSPPRLTYEQYF
v_call: TRBV28; d_call: NA; clone_size: NA; j_call: TRBJ2-7; cdr3_nt: TGTGCCACGTCAGGGAGGCACGAGCAGTACTTC; cdr3_aa: CATSGRHEQYF
v_call: TRBV9; d_call: TRBD2; clone_size: NA; j_call: TRBJ2-5; cdr3_nt: TGTGCCAGCAGCGCCGGGACTAGCGGGAGGGCAGAGACCCAGTACTTC; cdr3_aa: CASSAGTSGRAETQYF